This T cell receptor beta chain comes out of a study of blood T cells in healthy people across ages. This clonotype was seen only a few times. Together with a sample-barcoded 5' primer, a J-beta primer mix was included in a second PCR lasting roughly 7 to 11 cycles. MiXCR, run by TCRdb on the 5' RACE reads, gives a single entry per CDR3 protein. The repertoire includes about 640,000 distinct CDR3 sequences, roughly 58% of them detected once, and 30% to 45% sits in the top ten. The TCR sequence derives from a man between 60 and 70 years old in good health. Specimen: blood.

CDR3 nucleotides: TGTGCCAGCAGCGACAGTGATACGCAGTATTTT. It translates to CASSDSDTQYF. The rearrangement joins TRBV6-6 to TRBJ2-3; TRBD1 is a possible D gene (5 bases). Germline values: CDR1 MNHNY, CDR2 SVGAGI (reference sequence). V lost 6 bases and J 6 bases, leaving 7 bases between the germline ends. This CDR3 spans 11 amino acids.